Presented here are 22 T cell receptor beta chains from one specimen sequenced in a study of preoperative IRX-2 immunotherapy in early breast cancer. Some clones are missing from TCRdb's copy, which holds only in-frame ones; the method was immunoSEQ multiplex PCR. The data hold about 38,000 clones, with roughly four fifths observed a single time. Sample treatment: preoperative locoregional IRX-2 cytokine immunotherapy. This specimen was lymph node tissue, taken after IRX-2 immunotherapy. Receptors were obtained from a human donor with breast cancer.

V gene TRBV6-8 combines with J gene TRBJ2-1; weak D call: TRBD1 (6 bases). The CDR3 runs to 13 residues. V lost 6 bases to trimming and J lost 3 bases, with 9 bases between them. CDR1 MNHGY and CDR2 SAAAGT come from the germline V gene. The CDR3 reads CASSLDSYNEQFF. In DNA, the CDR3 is TGTGCCAGCAGCCTGGACAGCTACAATGAGCAGTTCTTC.

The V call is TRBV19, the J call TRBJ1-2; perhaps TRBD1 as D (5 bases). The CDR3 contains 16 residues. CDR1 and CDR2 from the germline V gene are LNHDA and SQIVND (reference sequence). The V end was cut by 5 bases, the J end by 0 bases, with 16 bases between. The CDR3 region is CASSGGEGTSNYGYTF. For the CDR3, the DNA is TGTGCCAGTAGTGGGGGAGAAGGGACCTCTAACTATGGCTACACCTTC.

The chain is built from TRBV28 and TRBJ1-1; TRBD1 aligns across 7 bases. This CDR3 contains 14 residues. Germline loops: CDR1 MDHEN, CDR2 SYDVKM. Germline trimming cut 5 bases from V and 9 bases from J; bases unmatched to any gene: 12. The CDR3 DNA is TGTGCCAGCAGTCGACGCCCACGACAGGGCCAAGCTTTCTTT. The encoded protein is CASSRRPRQGQAFF.

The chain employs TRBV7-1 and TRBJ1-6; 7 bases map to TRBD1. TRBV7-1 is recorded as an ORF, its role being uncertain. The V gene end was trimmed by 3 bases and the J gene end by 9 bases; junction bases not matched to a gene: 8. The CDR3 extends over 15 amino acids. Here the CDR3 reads CASSSRQGPSSPLHF. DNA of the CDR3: TGTGCCAGCAGCTCCCGACAGGGCCCATCTTCACCCCTCCACTTT.

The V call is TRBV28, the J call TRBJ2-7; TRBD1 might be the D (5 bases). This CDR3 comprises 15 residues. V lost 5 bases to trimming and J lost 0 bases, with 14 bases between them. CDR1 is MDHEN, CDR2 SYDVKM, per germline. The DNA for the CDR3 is TGTGCCAGCAGTCCCCGCAGGGCTCTCTCCTACGAGCAGTACTTC. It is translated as CASSPRRALSYEQYF.

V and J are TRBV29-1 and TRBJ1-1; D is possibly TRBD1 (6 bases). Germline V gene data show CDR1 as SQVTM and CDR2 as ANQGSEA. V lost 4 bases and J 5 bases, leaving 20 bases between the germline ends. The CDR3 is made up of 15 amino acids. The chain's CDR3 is CSVGGPGTSGTEAFF. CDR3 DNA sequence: TGCAGCGTTGGAGGACCCGGGACATCGGGTACTGAAGCTTTCTTT. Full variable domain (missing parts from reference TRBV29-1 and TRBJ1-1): SAVISQKPSRDICQRGTSLTIQCQVDSQVTMMFWYRQQPGQSLTLIATANQGSEATYESGFVIDKFPISRPNLTFSTLTVSNMSPEDSSIYLCSVGGPGTSGTEAFFGQGTRLTVV.

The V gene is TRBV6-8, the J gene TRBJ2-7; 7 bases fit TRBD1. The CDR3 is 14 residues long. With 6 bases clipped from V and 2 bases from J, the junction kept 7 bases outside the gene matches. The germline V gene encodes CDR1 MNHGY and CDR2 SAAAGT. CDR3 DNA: TGTGCCAGCAGACTCCGACAGGGAACCTACGAGCAGTACTTC. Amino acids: CASRLRQGTYEQYF.

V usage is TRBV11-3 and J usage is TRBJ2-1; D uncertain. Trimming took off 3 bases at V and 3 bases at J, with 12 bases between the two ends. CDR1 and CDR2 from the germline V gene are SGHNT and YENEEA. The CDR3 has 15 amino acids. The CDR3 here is CASSFSVIRYNEQFF. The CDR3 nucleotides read TGTGCCAGCAGCTTTTCTGTAATTCGCTACAATGAGCAGTTCTTC.

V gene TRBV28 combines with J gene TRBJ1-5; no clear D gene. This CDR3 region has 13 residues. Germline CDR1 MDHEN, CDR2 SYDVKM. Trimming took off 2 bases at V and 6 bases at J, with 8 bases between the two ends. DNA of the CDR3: TGTGCCAGCAGTTTACGATCTATTCAGCCCCAGCATTTT. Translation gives CASSLRSIQPQHF.

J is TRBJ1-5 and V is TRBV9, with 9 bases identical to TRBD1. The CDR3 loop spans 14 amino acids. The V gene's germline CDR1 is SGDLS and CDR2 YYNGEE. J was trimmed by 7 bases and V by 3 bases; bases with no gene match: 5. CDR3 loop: CASSDTGGGQPQHF. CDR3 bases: TGTGCCAGCAGCGATACAGGGGGCGGGCAGCCCCAGCATTTT.

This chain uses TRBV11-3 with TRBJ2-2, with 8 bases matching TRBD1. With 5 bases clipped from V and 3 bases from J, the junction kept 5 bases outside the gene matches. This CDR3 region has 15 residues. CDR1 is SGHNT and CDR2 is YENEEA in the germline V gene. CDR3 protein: CASSPGGRDTGELFF. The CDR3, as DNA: TGTGCCAGCAGCCCAGGGGGCCGCGACACCGGGGAGCTGTTTTTT.

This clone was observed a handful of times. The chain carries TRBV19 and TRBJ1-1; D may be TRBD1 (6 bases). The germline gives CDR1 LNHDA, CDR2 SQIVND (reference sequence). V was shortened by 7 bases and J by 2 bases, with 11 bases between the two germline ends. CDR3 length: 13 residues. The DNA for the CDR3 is TGTGCCAGTACTCGACAGGTCAACACTGAAGCTTTCTTT. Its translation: CASTRQVNTEAFF.

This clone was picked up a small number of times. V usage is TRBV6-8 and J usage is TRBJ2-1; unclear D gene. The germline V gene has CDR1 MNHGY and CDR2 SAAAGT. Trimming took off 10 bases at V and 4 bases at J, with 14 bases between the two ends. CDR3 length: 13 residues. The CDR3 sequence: CAISPLLYNEQFF. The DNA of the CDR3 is TGTGCCATCTCCCCCCTTCTATACAATGAGCAGTTCTTC.

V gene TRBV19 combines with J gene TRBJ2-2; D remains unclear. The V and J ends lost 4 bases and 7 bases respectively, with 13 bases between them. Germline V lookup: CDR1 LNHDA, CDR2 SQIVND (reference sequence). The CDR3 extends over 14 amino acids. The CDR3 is CASSNRLRHGELFF. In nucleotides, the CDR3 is TGTGCCAGTAGTAATAGACTCAGGCACGGGGAGCTGTTTTTT. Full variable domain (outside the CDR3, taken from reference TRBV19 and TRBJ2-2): DGGITQSPKYLFRKEGQNVTLSCEQNLNHDAMYWYRQDPGQGLRLIYYSQIVNDFQKGDIAEGYSVSREKKESFPLTVTSAQKNPTAFYLCASSNRLRHGELFFGEGSRLTVL.

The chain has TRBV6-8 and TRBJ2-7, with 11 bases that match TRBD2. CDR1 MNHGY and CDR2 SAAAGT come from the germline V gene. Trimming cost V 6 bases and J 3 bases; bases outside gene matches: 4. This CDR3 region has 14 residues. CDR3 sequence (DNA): TGTGCCAGCAGCCTCCTAGCGGGGGGCTACGAGCAGTACTTC. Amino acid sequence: CASSLLAGGYEQYF.

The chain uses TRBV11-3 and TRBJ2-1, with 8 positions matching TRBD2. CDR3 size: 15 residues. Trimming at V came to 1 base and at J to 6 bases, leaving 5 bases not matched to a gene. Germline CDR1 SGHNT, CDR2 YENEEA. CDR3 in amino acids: CASSLVTGGPNEQFF. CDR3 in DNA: TGTGCCAGCAGCTTAGTAACGGGGGGGCCCAATGAGCAGTTCTTC.

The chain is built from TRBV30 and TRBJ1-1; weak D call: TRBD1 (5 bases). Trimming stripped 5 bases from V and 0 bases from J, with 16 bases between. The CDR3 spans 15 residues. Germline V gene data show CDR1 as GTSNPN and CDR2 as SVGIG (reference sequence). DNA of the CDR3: TGTGCCTGGCACCACCTTGGGGGGATGAACACTGAAGCTTTCTTT. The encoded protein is CAWHHLGGMNTEAFF.

This CDR3 reads CASSYSMETGHYGYTF. The CDR3 coding sequence is TGTGCCAGCAGTTACTCGATGGAAACAGGGCACTATGGCTACACCTTC. The genes are TRBV6-8 and TRBJ1-2, with D perhaps TRBD1 (6 bases). The CDR3 runs 16 residues. Germline V lookup: CDR1 MNHGY, CDR2 SAAAGT. V shed 0 bases and J shed 3 bases, with 14 bases lying between them.

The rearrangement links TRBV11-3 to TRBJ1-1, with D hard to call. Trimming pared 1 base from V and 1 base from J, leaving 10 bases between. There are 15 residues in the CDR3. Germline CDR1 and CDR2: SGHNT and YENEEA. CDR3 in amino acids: CASSLVFGRNTEAFF. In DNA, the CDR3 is TGTGCCAGCAGCTTAGTATTTGGGCGGAACACTGAAGCTTTCTTT.

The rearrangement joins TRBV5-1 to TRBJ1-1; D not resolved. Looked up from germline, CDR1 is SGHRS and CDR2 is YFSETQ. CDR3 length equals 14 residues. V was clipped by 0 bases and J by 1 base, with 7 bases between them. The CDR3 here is CASSLVQRNTEAFF. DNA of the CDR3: TGCGCCAGCAGCTTGGTACAGAGGAACACTGAAGCTTTCTTT.

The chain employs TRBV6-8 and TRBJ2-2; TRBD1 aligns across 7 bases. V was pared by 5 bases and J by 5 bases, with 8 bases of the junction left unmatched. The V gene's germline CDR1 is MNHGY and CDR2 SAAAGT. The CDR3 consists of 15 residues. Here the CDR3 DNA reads TGTGCCAGCAGTCAAAGGGGGCGGACTACCGGGGAGCTGTTTTTT. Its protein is CASSQRGRTTGELFF.

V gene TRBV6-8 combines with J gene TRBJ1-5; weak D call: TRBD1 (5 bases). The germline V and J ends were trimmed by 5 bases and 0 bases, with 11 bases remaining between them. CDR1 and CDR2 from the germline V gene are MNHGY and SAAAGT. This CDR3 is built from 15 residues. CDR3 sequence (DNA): TGTGCCAGCAGTACGGACATGAATAGCAATCAGCCCCAGCATTTT. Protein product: CASSTDMNSNQPQHF.